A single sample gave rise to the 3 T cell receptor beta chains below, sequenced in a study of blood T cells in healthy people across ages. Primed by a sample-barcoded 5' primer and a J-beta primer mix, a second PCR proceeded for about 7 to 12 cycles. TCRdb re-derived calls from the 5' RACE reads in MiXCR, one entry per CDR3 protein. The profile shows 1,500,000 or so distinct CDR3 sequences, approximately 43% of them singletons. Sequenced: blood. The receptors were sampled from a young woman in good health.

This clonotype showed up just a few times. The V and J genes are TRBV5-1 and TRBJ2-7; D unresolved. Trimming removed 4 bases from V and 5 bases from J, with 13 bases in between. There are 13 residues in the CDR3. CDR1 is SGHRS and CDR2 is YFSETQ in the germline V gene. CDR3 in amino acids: CASSTRAPNEQYF. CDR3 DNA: TGCGCCAGCAGCACCCGGGCCCCGAACGAGCAGTACTTC.

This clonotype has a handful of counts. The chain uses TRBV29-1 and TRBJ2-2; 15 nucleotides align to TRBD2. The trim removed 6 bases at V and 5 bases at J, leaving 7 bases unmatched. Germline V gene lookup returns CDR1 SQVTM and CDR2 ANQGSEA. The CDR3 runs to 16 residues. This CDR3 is CSVGLAGGPWTGELFF. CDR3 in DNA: TGCAGCGTCGGACTAGCGGGAGGGCCGTGGACCGGGGAGCTGTTTTTT.

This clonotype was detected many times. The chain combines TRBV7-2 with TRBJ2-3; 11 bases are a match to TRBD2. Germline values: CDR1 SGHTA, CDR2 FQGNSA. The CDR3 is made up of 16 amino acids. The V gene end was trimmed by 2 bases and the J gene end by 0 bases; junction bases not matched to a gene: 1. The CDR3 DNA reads TGTGCCAGCAGCTTACTAGCGGGAGGTAGCACAGATACGCAGTATTTT. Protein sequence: CASSLLAGGSTDTQYF.